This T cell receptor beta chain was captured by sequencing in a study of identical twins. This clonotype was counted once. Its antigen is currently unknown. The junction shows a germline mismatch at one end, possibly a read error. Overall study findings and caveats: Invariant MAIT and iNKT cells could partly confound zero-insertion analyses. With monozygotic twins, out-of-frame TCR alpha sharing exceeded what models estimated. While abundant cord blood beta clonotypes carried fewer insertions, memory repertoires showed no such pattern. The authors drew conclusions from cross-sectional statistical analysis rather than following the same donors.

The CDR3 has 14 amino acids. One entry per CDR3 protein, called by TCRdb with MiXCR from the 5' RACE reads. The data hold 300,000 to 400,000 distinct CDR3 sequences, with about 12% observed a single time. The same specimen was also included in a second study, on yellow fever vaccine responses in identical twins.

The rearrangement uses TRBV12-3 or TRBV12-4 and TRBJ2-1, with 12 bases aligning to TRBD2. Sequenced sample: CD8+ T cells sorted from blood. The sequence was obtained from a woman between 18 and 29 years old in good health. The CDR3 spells CASSLAGGFDEQFF. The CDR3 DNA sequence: TGTGCCAGCAGTCTAGCGGGGGGGTTCGATGAGCAGTTCTTC.